This TCR beta chain was sequenced in a study of cytomegalovirus exposure and HLA in healthy donors. CDR1 and CDR2 (germline): LNHDA, SQIVND (reference sequence). Unmatched junction bases numbered 9, after V lost 10 bases and J lost 6 bases. The CDR3 length is 14 residues. With respect to this clone: The antigen remains unidentified.

General study results and limits: The study listed roughly 160 cytomegalovirus-associated TCR beta chains. For most TCR sequences rarity was the rule, although some public TCRs occurred in many donors. In vitro experiments confirmed that three CMV-associated chains were specific for CMV antigens.

While the first cohort had fewer than 850 subjects, the donors belonged to the separate validation cohort of over a hundred subjects. Repertoires were generated with immunoSEQ multiplex PCR, while TCRdb's copy carries only in-frame clones and drops some. This table holds about 130,000 clones, 75% to 90% found once. What was sequenced was PBMCs. The chain joins TRBV19 to TRBJ2-2; 9 nucleotides agree with TRBD2. This TCR was sampled from a woman in her late teens or twenties in good health and CMV-seronegative. Here the CDR3 reads CATMRTSASGELFF. In DNA, the CDR3 is TGTGCCACTATGCGGACTAGCGCGTCCGGGGAGCTGTTTTTT.